These 4 T cell receptor beta chains were sequenced from one sample in a study of blood T cells in healthy people across ages. Combining a sample-barcoded 5' primer with a J-beta primer mix, a second PCR ran for about 7 to 11 cycles. TCRdb itself ran the 5' RACE reads through MiXCR, one entry per CDR3 protein. This repertoire shows about 640,000 distinct CDR3 sequences, 58% found once; its top ten account for 30% to 40%. The source material was blood. These TCRs come from a man aged 55 to 69 in good health.

This clonotype has just a few counts. This sequence joins TRBV15 and TRBJ2-3; tentatively, D is TRBD1 (6 bases). V was pared by 0 bases and J by 3 bases, with 10 bases between. The CDR3 length is 15 residues. Germline lookup yields CDR1 LNHNV and CDR2 YYDKDF (reference sequence). CDR3 protein: CATSRDRGGTDTQYF. For the CDR3, the DNA is TGTGCCACCAGCAGAGATCGAGGGGGAACAGATACGCAGTATTTT.

This rearrangement joins TRBV2 to TRBJ1-2; D unclear. CDR3 length: 14 amino acids. Germline CDR1 reads SNHLY; CDR2 reads FYNNEI. V lost 0 bases, J lost 7 bases, and 12 bases lay in between. The CDR3 loop reads CASSEAGVRGGYTF. The CDR3, as DNA: TGTGCCAGCAGTGAAGCTGGGGTGCGTGGTGGCTACACCTTC.

This clonotype appeared a single time. The J gene is TRBJ1-2, the V gene TRBV3-1, with 9 bases aligning to TRBD1. V was pared by 0 bases and J by 5 bases, with 7 bases of the junction left unmatched. This CDR3 has 16 residues. The germline CDR1 and CDR2 sequences are LGHDT and YNNKEL (reference sequence). CDR3 region: CASSQEGQGTLYGYTF. The CDR3, as DNA: TGTGCCAGCAGCCAAGAAGGACAGGGGACCCTATATGGCTACACCTTC. Full variable domain (missing parts from reference TRBV3-1 and TRBJ1-2): DTAVSQTPKYLVTQMGNDKSIKCEQNLGHDTMYWYKQDSKKFLKIMFSYNNKELIINETVPNRFSPKSPDKAHLNLHINSLELGDSAVYFCASSQEGQGTLYGYTFGSGTRLTVV.

This rearrangement joins TRBV4-1 to TRBJ1-1, with 8 nucleotides matching TRBD1. Germline trimming cut 3 bases from V and 1 base from J; bases unmatched to any gene: 4. The CDR3 is 15 amino acids. Germline-derived CDR1 and CDR2 are MGHRA and YSYEKL. The CDR3 DNA follows: TGCGCCAGCAGCCAGCGGACAGGGTGGAACACTGAAGCTTTCTTT. This gives the protein CASSQRTGWNTEAFF.